This T cell receptor beta chain was profiled in a study of T cell clones after liver transplantation. The study's findings and limits: These preliminary findings come from unstandardized post-transplant sampling times.

Remarks on this clone: The antigen remains undetermined.

Libraries were prepared by immunoSEQ multiplex PCR; TCRdb keeps only in-frame clonotypes and omits some of them. The top ten hold roughly 0.54% of the sample, which has roughly 74,000 clones, about four fifths seen once. In germline, CDR1 is SGHTA, CDR2 FQGNSA. This CDR3 is built from 15 residues. Trimming took 2 bases from V and 3 from J; bases not matched to a gene: 7. The rearrangement uses TRBV7-2 and TRBJ2-7; 7 nucleotides agree with TRBD1. The material was CD4+ T cells from blood, obtained before liver transplant. This receptor was identified in a human donor who received a liver transplant. CDR3 DNA: TGTGCCAGCAGCTTAAGGGGGACAGCAAACTACGAGCAGTACTTC. Its translation is CASSLRGTANYEQYF.